This T cell receptor (beta chain) was identified in a study of beta chain features in type 1 diabetes. About the study: What patients shared with healthy donors was a similar profile of age, gender and cell yields.

V dropped 4 bases and J dropped 0 bases, with 23 bases sitting between them. The germline V gene encodes CDR1 SGDLS and CDR2 YYNGEE. The CDR3 length is 19 residues. Investigators reverse transcribed all isolated RNA, so they sequenced expressed TCRB transcripts. Sequencing used immunoSEQ multiplex PCR; TCRdb keeps in-frame clones, though not all of them. This table holds more than 300,000 clones, over 13% found once. Study conclusions and caveats: All four CD4+ subsets of Type 1 diabetes patients contained TCRB CDR3s that were moderately but significantly shorter.

Of note for this clone: Its antigen is unidentified.

The chain combines TRBV9 with TRBJ1-3; D not certain. Sequencing was carried out using naive CD4+ T cells from blood. The TCR comes from a woman under 30 in good health. In DNA form, the CDR3 reads TGTGCCAGCAGCTCCCACGGGAAGAACCCCACGGCCTCTGGAAACACCATATATTTT. This encodes CASSSHGKNPTASGNTIYF.